This T cell receptor (beta chain) was obtained from a study of post-analysis software for immune sequencing data (dated by TCRdb to the mid-2010s). Some background on the complete study: The recorded disease courses included relapsing-remitting, secondary progressive and progressive-relapsing multiple sclerosis, and some patients had no subtype annotation. A subset of samples was prepared in parallel using single-end sample barcoding, then pooled and co-amplified after Illumina adapter ligation. The multiple sclerosis patient repertoires were compared with more than 10 previously published healthy control repertoires from donors aged about 6 to 25 years. What the work shows at the level of the full study, not this receptor alone: Significantly higher frequencies in patients than in controls were found for about 5 TRBV segments, including TRBV5-6, TRBV5-1 and TRBV20-1. Compared with controls, multiple sclerosis patients had significantly lower normalized Chao1 diversity, a finding suggesting substantial peripheral T-cell clonal expansion. The multiple sclerosis patient group was slightly younger than the control group. When samples were clustered directly using the F measure, samples prepared in the same batch co-clustered strongly, which prompted a batch-effect correction.

To prepare the library, PCR was applied. Sequencing used an Illumina HiSeq 2500. Unique molecular identifiers were incorporated into TCR beta cDNA libraries to reduce PCR and sequencing biases. Every 1 to 10 million input T cells yielded approximately 500,000 cDNA molecules, meaning each molecule approximated one T cell. The patient libraries were prepared and sequenced with the same protocol used for the earlier healthy control dataset. Within a given batch, samples were prepared together, multiplexed and sequenced on the same HiSeq lane. Regarding the original processing steps: Raw barcoded reads were processed with MIGEC, discarding single-read molecular identifier groups before consensus assembly and CDR3 extraction. Clonotype tables were post-analysed with VDJtools, and diversity was normalized by down-sampling all datasets to the smallest sample size. To correct batch-related cross-sample contamination, repertoire overlap clustering matched CDR3 amino acid sequences but not nucleotide sequences. The raw public reads went through TCRdb reprocessing: fastp at Q25, MiXCR clone calling, in-frame beta chains kept. Rows with one shared CDR3 protein collapse into an entry with the most common genes and DNA. The V and J calls and clone size come from TCRdb's table, not from the authors' own analysis. Counted in this sample were 150,000 to 200,000 distinct CDR3 sequences; approximately 28% of them appeared once. The biggest ten clones account for approximately 1.5% of the sample.

CDR1 is given as MNHEY and CDR2 as SVGAGI, both from the germline V gene. Its CDR3 holds 13 amino acids, cysteine through phenylalanine. The read is trimmed to its CDR3 DNA, 39 bases read in frame from base 1. V lost 6 bases and J lost 3 bases, and the count of bases not matched to a germline gene is 4. TCR beta repertoires were profiled from peripheral blood of about a dozen young patients with multiple sclerosis to demonstrate the VDJtools post-analysis software. Multiple sclerosis patients were children and adolescents aged about 6 to 15 years. Note on this clonotype: Which antigen it targets is not known. It has no much larger one-base neighbor in the sample; base qualities were not kept.

The chain employs TRBV6-5 and TRBJ2-7; 8 central bases correspond to TRBD1. Input material: blood. The sequence was collected from a girl aged 10-17 years with multiple sclerosis. The DNA is TGTGCCAGCAGCCAGGACAGGGACTACGAGCAGTACTTC. Its amino acids are CASSQDRDYEQYF.